Detailed here is one TCR beta chain. Its antigen is as yet unknown. The sample originates from a study of T cell responses to AZD1222 COVID-19 vaccine. In the study overall: The analysis combined second doses at about 4 or about 12 weeks. Broader study findings: White British people made up most donors, females outnumbered males, and clonal diversity was possibly underestimated. Repertoires were sampled only after the peak T cell response. The study reported that nearly half of spike-specific TCRs target unmutated variant regions.

In germline, CDR1 is SGHNT, CDR2 YYREEE (reference sequence). CDR3 length: 14 amino acids. Trimming pared 1 base from V and 5 bases from J, leaving 12 bases between. Method: immunoSEQ multiplex PCR; TCRdb's copy keeps in-frame clones and lacks some. The sample has roughly 130,000 clones; approximately 86% are singletons. This receptor was taken from an adult in good health. The rearrangement joins TRBV5-4 to TRBJ1-2; D remains ambiguous. The specimen comprised peripheral blood, sampled on day 0 of AZD1222 vaccination. The CDR3 bases are TGTGCCAGCAGCTTGCCCGAACAGCCATATGGCTACACCTTC. Protein product: CASSLPEQPYGYTF.